This T cell receptor (beta chain) was found in a study of blood T cell repertoires in COVID-19. Across the whole study: The United States, Italy and Spain supplied acute and convalescent COVID-19 samples.

The V gene's germline CDR1 is SGHTA and CDR2 FQGNSA. The CDR3 has 14 residues. Trimming removed 5 bases at V and 6 bases at J, with 14 bases between. Generated by immunoSEQ multiplex PCR, the TCRdb table keeps only in-frame clones and is missing some. The data show more than 130,000 clones, 85% to 90% seen once. The clonotype was recovered from a woman aged 40 to 49 with acute or convalescent COVID-19. This rearrangement joins TRBV7-2 to TRBJ2-1, with D perhaps matching TRBD2 (6 bases). Sequenced material: peripheral blood. The CDR3 DNA follows: TGTGCCAGCAGCCCCTCGGGACTCGGCAATGAGCAGTTCTTC. Amino acids: CASSPSGLGNEQFF.